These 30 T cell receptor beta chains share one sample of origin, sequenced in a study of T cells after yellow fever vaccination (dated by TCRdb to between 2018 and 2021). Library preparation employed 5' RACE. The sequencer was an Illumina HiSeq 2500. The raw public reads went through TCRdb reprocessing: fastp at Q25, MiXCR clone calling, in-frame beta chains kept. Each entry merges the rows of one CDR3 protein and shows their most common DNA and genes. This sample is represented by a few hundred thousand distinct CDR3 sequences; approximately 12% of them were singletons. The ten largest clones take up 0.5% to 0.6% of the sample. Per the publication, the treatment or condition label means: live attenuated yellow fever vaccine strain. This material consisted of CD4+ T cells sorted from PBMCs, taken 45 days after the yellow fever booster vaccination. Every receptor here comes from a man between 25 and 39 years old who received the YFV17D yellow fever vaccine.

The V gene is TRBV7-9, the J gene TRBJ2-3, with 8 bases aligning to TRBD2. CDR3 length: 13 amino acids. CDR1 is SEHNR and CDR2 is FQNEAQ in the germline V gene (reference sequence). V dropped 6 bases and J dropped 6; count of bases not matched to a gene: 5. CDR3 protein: CASSAPGGDTQYF. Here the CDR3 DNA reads TGTGCCAGCAGTGCCCCGGGGGGGGATACGCAGTATTTT.

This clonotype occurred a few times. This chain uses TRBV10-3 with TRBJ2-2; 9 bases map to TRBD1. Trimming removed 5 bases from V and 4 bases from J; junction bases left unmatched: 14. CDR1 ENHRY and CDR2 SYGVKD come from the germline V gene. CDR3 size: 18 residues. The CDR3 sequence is CAISPYLGGQGFTGELFF. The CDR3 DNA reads TGTGCCATCAGTCCTTATCTAGGGGGACAGGGATTCACCGGGGAGCTGTTTTTT.

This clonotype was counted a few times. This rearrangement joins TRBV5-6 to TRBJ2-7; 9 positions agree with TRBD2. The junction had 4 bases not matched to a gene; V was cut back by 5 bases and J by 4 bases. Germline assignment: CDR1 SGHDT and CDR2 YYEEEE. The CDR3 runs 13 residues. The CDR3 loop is CASRLAGVYEQYF. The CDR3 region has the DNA TGTGCCAGCAGGTTAGCGGGAGTGTACGAGCAGTACTTC.

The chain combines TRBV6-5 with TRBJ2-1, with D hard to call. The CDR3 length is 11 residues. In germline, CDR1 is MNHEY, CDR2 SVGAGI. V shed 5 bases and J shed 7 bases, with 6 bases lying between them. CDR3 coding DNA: TGTGCCAGCAGTGGCATTAATGAGCAGTTCTTC. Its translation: CASSGINEQFF.

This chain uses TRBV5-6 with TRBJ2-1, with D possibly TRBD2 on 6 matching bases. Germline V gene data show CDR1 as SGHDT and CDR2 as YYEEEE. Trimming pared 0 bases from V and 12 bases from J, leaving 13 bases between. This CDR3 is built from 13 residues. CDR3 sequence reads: CASSLGGDQRQFF. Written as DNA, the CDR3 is TGTGCCAGCAGCTTGGGGGGGGACCAGCGGCAGTTCTTC.

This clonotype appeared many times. In nucleotides, the CDR3 is TGCAGTGCCTTAGCACTAGCGATCAGCTCCTACGAGCAGTACTTC. It encodes CSALALAISSYEQYF. J is TRBJ2-7 and V is TRBV20-1; TRBD2 matches at 7 bases. The CDR3 has 15 residues. V gave up 6 bases and J gave up 0 bases; unmatched junction bases: 11. CDR1 is DFQATT, CDR2 SNEGSKA, per germline (reference sequence).

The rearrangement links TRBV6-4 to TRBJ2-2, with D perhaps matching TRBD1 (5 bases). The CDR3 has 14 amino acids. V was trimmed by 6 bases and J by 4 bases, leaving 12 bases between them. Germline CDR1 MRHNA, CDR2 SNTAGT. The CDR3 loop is CASSQDQGTGELFF. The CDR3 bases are TGTGCCAGCAGCCAAGACCAGGGCACCGGGGAGCTGTTTTTT.

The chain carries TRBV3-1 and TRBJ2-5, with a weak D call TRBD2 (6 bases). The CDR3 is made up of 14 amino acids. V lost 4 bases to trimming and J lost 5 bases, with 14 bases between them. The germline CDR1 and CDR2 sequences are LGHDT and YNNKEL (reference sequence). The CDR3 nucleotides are TGTGCCAGCAGCCCCGGGAGAGGCTTGGAGACCCAGTACTTC. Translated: CASSPGRGLETQYF.

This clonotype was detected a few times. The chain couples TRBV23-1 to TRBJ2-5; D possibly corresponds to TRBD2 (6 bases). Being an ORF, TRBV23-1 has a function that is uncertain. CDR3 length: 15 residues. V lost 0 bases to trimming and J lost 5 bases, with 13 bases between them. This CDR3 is CASSQSWFGGETQYF. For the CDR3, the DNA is TGCGCCAGCAGTCAATCGTGGTTCGGGGGTGAGACCCAGTACTTC.

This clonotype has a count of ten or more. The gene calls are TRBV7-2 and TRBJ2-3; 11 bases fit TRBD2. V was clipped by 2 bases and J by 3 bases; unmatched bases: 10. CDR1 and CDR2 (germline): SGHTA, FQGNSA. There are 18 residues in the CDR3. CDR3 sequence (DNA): TGTGCCAGCAGCTTAACTCGAACTAGCGGGAGAGGGACAGATACGCAGTATTTT. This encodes CASSLTRTSGRGTDTQYF.

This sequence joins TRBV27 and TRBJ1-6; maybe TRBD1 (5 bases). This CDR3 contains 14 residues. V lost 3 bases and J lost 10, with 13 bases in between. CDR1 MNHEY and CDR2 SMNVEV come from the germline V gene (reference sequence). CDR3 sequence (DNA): TGTGCCAGCAGTTTCCGCAGGGCCCGCTCACCCCTCCACTTT. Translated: CASSFRRARSPLHF.

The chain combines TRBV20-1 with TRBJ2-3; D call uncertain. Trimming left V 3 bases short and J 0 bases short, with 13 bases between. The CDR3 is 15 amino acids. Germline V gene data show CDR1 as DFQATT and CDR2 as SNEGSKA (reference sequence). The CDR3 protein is CSASWWSFSTDTQYF. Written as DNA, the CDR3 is TGCAGTGCTAGTTGGTGGTCCTTTAGCACAGATACGCAGTATTTT.

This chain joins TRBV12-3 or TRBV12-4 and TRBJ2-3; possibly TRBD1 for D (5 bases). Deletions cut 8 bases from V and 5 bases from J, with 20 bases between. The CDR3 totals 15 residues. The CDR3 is CASDGAGLGKDTQYF. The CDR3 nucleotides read TGTGCCAGCGATGGGGCCGGTTTAGGGAAAGATACGCAGTATTTT.

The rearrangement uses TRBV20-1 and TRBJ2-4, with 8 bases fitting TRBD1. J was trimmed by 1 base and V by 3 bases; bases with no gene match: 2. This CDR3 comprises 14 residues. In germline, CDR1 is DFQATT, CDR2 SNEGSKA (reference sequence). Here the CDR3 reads CSASRTGAKNIQYF. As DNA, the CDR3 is TGCAGTGCTAGTCGGACAGGGGCCAAAAACATTCAGTACTTC.

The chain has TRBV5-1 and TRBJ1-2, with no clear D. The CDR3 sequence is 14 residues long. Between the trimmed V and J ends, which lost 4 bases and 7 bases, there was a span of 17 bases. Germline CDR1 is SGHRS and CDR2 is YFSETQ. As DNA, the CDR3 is TGCGCCAGCAGCACCCTCACCACGGATGGTGGCTACACCTTC. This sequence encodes CASSTLTTDGGYTF.

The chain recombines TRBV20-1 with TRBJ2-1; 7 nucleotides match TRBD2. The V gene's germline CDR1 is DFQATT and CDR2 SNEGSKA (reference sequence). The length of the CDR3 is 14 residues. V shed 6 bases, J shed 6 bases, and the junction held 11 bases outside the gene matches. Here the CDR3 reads CSASWTRNFNEQFF. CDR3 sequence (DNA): TGCAGTGCGTCCTGGACTAGAAATTTCAATGAGCAGTTCTTC.

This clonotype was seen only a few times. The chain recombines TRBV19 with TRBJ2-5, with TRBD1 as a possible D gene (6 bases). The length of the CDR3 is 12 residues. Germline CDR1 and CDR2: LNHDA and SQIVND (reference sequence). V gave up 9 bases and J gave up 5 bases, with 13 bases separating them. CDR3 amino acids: CASRQAGETQYF. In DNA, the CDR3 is TGTGCCAGCCGACAGGCCGGGGAGACCCAGTACTTC. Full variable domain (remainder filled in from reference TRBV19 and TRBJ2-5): DGGITQSPKYLFRKEGQNVTLSCEQNLNHDAMYWYRQDPGQGLRLIYYSQIVNDFQKGDIAEGYSVSREKKESFPLTVTSAQKNPTAFYLCASRQAGETQYFGPGTRLLVL.

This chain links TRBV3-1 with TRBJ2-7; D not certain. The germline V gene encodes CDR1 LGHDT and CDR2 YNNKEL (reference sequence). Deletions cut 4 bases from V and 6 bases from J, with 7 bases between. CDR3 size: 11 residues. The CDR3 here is CASSRLSEQYF. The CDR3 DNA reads TGTGCCAGCAGCCGGTTGTCCGAGCAGTACTTC.

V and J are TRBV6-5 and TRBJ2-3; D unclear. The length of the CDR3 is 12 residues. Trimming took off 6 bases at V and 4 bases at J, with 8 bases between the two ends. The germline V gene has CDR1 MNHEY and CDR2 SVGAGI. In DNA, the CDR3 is TGTGCCAGCAGAACCAATGCAGATACGCAGTATTTT. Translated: CASRTNADTQYF.

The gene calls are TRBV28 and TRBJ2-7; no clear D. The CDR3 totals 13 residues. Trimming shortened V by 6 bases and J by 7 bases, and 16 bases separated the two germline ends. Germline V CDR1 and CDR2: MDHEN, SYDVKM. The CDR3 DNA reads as TGTGCCAGCAGAAGACTCGTCGCTGGGGAGCAGTACTTC. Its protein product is CASRRLVAGEQYF.

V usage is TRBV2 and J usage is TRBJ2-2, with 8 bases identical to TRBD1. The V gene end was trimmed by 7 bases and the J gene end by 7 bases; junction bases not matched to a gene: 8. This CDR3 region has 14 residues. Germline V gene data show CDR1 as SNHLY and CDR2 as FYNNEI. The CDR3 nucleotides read TGTGCCAGCATAAAGGACAGGGAAGACGGGGAGCTGTTTTTT. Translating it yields CASIKDREDGELFF.

The DNA of the CDR3 is TGCAGTGCAACTAGGACAGTCAATCAGCCCCAGCATTTT. Residues: CSATRTVNQPQHF. The V gene is TRBV20-1, the J gene TRBJ1-5; possibly TRBD1 for D (6 bases). This CDR3 region has 13 residues. CDR1 is DFQATT, CDR2 SNEGSKA, per germline (reference sequence). V lost 6 bases and J 3 bases, leaving 12 bases between the germline ends.

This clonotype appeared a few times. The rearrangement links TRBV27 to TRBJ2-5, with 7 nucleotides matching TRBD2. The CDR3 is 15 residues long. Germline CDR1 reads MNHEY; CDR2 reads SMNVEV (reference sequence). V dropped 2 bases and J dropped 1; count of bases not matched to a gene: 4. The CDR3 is CASSLGGLPQETQYF. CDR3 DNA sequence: TGTGCCAGCAGTTTAGGGGGACTACCCCAAGAGACCCAGTACTTC.

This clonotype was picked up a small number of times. CDR3 amino acids: CASSPPEGYEQYF. The CDR3 DNA reads TGTGCCAGCTCACCACCTGAGGGGTACGAGCAGTACTTC. V gene TRBV18 combines with J gene TRBJ2-7; the D call may be TRBD1 or TRBD2 (5 bases each). This CDR3 spans 13 amino acids. From germline, CDR1 is KGHSH and CDR2 LQKENI. Trimming took 0 bases from V and 4 from J, leaving 7 bases between them.

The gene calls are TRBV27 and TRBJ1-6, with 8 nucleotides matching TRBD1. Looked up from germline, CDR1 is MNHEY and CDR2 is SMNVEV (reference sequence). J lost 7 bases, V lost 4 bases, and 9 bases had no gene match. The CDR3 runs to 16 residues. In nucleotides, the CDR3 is TGTGCCAGCAGTTCCCGGACAGGGTTGGGAAATTCACCCCTCCACTTT. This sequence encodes CASSSRTGLGNSPLHF.

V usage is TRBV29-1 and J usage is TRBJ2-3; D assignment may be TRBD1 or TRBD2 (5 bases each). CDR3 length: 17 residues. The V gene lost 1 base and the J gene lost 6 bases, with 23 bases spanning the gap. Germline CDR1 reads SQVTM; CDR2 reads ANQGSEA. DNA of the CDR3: TGCAGCGTTGAAGGAGGACTCCGGGACGGCTATGTGGATACGCAGTATTTT. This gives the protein CSVEGGLRDGYVDTQYF.

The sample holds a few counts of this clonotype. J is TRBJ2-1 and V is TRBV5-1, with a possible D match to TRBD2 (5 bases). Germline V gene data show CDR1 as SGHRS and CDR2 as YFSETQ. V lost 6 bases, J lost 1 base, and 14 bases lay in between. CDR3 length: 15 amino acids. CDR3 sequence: CASTAGGGSYNEQFF. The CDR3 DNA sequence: TGCGCCAGCACCGCGGGTGGCGGTTCCTACAATGAGCAGTTCTTC.

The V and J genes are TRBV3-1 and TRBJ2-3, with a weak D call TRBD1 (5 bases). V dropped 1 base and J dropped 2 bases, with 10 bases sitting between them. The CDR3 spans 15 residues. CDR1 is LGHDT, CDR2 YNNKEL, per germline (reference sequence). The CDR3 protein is CASSQGRAHTDTQYF. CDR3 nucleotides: TGTGCCAGCAGCCAAGGCAGGGCACACACAGATACGCAGTATTTT.

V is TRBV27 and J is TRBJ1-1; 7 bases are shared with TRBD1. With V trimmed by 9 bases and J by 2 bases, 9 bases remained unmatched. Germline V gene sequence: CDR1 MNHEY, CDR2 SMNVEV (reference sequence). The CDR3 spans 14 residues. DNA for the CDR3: TGTGCCAGGTCTCGACAGGGCTTCAACACTGAAGCTTTCTTT. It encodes CARSRQGFNTEAFF.

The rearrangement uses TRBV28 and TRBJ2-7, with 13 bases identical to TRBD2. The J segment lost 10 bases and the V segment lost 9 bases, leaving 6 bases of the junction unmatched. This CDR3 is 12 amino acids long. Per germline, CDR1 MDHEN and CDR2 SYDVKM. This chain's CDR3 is CASTSGRASQYF. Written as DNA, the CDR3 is TGTGCCAGTACTAGCGGGAGGGCCTCCCAGTACTTC.